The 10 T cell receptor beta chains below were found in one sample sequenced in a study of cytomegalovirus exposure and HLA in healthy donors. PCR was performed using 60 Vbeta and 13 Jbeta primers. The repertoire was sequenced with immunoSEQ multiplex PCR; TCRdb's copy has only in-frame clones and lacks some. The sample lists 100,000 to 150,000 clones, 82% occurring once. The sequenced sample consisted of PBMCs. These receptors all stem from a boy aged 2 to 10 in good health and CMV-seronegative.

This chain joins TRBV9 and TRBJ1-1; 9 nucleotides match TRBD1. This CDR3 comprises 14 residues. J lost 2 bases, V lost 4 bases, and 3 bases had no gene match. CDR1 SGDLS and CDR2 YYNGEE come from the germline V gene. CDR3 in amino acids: CASSQGQGNTEAFF. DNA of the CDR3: TGTGCCAGCAGCCAGGGACAGGGCAACACTGAAGCTTTCTTT. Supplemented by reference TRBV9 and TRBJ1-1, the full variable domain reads DSGVTQTPKHLITATGQRVTLRCSPRSGDLSVYWYQQSLDQGLQFLIQYYNGEERAKGNILERFSAQQFPDLHSELNLSSLELGDSALYFCASSQGQGNTEAFFGQGTRLTVV.

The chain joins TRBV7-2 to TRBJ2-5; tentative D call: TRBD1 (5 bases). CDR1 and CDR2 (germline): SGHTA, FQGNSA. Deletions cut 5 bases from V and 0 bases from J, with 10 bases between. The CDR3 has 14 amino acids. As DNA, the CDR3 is TGTGCCAGCAGCGCCTGGACACACCAAGAGACCCAGTACTTC. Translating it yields CASSAWTHQETQYF.

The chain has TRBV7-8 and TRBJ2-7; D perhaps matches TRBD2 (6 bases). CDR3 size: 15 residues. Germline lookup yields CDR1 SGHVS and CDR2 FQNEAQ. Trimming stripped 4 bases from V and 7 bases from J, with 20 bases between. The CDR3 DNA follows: TGTGCCAGCAGCTCCTGGGGCCGATCTGGAGGGGAGCAGTACGTC. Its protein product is CASSSWGRSGGEQYV.

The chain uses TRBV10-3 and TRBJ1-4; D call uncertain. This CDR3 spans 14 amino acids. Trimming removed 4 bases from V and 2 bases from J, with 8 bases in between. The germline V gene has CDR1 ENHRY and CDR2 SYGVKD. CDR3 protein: CAISAGSTNEKLFF. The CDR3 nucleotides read TGTGCCATCAGTGCGGGGTCTACTAATGAAAAACTGTTTTTT.

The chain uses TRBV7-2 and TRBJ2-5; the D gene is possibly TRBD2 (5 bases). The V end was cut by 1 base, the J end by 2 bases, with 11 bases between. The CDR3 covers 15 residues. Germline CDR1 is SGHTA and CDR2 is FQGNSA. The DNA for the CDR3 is TGTGCCAGCAGCTTAGTCTCCAGCGGTCAAGAGACCCAGTACTTC. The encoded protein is CASSLVSSGQETQYF. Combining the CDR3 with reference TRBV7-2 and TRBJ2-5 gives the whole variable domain GAGVSQSPSNKVTEKGKDVELRCDPISGHTALYWYRQSLGQGLEFLIYFQGNSAPDKSGLPSDRFSAERTGGSVSTLTIQRTQQEDSAVYLCASSLVSSGQETQYFGPGTRLLVL.

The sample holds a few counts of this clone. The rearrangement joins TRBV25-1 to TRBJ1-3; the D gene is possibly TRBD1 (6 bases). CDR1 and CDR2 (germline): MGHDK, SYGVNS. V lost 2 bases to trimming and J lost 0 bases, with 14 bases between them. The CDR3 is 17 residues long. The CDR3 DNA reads TGTGCCAGCAGTGAAGTGAGGACAGCTTCCTCTGGAAACACCATATATTTT. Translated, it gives CASSEVRTASSGNTIYF. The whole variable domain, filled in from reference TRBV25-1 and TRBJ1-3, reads EADIYQTPRYLVIGTGKKITLECSQTMGHDKMYWYQQDPGMELHLIHYSYGVNSTEKGDLSSESTVSRIRTEHFPLTLESARPSHTSQYLCASSEVRTASSGNTIYFGEGSWLTVV.

CDR3 DNA sequence: TGTGCCTGGAGTTATGTCTATGGCTACACCTTC. It yields the protein CAWSYVYGYTF. This rearrangement joins TRBV30 to TRBJ1-2; D is unresolved. From germline, CDR1 is GTSNPN and CDR2 SVGIG (reference sequence). This CDR3 region has 11 residues. Trimming stripped 2 bases from V and 4 bases from J, with 5 bases between.

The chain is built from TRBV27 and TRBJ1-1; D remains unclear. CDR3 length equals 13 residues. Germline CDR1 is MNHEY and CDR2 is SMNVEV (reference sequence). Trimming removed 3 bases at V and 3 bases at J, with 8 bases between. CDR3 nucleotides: TGTGCCAGCAGTTTGATCCCGGACACTGAAGCTTTCTTT. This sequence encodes CASSLIPDTEAFF.

The CDR3 nucleotides read TGTGCCAGTAGTAGGAGACAGGGATCTGGGGCCAACGTCCTGACTTTC. It specifies CASSRRQGSGANVLTF. V and J are TRBV19 and TRBJ2-6; 7 bases match TRBD1. The V segment lost 4 bases and the J segment 1 base; nucleotides outside the gene matches: 4. Germline V gives CDR1 LNHDA, CDR2 SQIVND (reference sequence). The CDR3 spans 16 residues.

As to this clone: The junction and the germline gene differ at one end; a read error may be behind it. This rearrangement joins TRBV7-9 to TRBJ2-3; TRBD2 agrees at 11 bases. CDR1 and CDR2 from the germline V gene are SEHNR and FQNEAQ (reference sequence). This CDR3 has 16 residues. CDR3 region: CSSSRGTSGSTDTQYF. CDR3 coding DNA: TGTTCCAGCAGCCGAGGGACTAGCGGATCCACAGATACGCAGTATTTT.